This TCR beta chain was identified in a study of T-cell memory formation after mild COVID-19. TCRdb processed the 5' RACE reads anew with MiXCR; each CDR3 protein has one entry. The sample lists about 360,000 distinct CDR3 sequences; 13% to 15% were seen once. Trimming took 5 bases from V and 7 from J; bases not matched to a gene: 13. CDR3 length: 17 residues. The germline gives CDR1 LNHNV, CDR2 YYDKDF (reference sequence). As regards this clonotype: As yet, its antigen is unknown.

Overall study findings and caveats: Researchers report contracting CD4+ clones mostly in CM and EM, with CD8+ clones in EMRA. Some responding clones appeared in pre-infection memory, suggesting cross-reactive memory joined.

The chain is built from TRBV15 and TRBJ2-1; TRBD1 matches 11 bases. Sequenced material: PBMCs or a T cell subset sorted from them (not recorded which). The source is a young man who had mild COVID-19 (a few samples of this study predate the infection). Cell type and time point are not known. In DNA, the CDR3 is TGTGCCACCAGCGGACTAAGCCTGGGACAGGGGGGGAATGAGCAGTTCTTC. Translation: CATSGLSLGQGGNEQFF.